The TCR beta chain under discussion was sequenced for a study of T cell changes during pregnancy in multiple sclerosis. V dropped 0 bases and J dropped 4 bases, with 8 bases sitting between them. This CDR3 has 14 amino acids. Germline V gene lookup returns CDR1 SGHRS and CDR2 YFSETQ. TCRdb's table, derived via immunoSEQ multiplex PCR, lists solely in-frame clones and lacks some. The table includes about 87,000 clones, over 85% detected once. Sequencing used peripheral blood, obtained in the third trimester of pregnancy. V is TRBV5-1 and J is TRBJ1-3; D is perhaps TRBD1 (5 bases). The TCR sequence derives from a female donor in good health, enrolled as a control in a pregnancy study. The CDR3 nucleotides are TGCGCCAGCAGCTTGGCAGGGAGGGGAAACACCATATATTTT. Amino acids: CASSLAGRGNTIYF.